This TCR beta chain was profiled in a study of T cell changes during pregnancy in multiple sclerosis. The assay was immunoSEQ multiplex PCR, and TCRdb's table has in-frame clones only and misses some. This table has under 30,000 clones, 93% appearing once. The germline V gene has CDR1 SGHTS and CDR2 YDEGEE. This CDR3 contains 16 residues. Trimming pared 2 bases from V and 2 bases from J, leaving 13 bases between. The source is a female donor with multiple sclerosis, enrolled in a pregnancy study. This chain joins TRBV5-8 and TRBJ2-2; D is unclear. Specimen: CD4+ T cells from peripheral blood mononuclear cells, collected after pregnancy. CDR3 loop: CASSFIQSINTGELFF. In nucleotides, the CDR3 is TGTGCCAGCAGCTTTATCCAGTCAATTAACACCGGGGAGCTGTTTTTT.